A selection of T cell receptor beta chains follows, all from one sample in a study of blood T cell repertoires in COVID-19. Assay used: immunoSEQ multiplex PCR; TCRdb lists only in-frame clones, some missing. Among approximately 240,000 clones, about 85% were seen once, and the ten largest hold about 5.1%. The sequenced sample was peripheral blood. Receptors originate from an older woman who had recovered from COVID-19. Both conserved end residues are part of each CDR3. D genes are given only for firm matches. Clone sizes are given selectively: once, few, many, or a class where the clone is expanded.

TRBV12-3/TRBV12-4	-	-	TRBJ1-2	CASRSNYGYTF	TGTGCCAGTAGATCTAACTATGGCTACACCTTC
TRBV11-1	-	-	TRBJ1-2	CASSLRRGGGYTF	TGTGCCAGCAGCTTACGTCGGGGAGGCGGCTACACCTTC
TRBV4-1	-	-	TRBJ1-2	CASSPMTNTNYGYTF	TGCGCCAGCAGCCCCATGACAAACACTAACTATGGCTACACCTTC
TRBV7-3	-	TRBD1	TRBJ2-3	CATSYCRDRAGDTQYF	TGTGCCACCTCTTATTGCCGGGACAGGGCAGGGGATACGCAGTATTTT
TRBV6-5	-	-	TRBJ1-6	CASSYSKTVTNSPLHF	TGTGCCAGCAGTTACTCGAAGACAGTTACTAATTCACCCCTCCACTTT
TRBV6-5	-	-	TRBJ1-5	CASITTGQINQPQHF	TGTGCCAGCATCACGACGGGACAAATAAATCAGCCCCAGCATTTT
TRBV24-1	-	-	TRBJ2-5	CATSRGAQETQYF	TGTGCCACGTCACGGGGGGCCCAAGAGACCCAGTACTTC
TRBV5-5	-	TRBD2	TRBJ2-3	CASSLLAGEDTQYF	TGTGCCAGCAGCTTGCTAGCGGGGGAAGATACGCAGTATTTT
TRBV3-1/TRBV3-2	-	-	TRBJ2-6	CASSQGPGANVLTF	TGTGCCAGCAGCCAAGGGCCCGGGGCCAACGTCCTGACTTTC
TRBV4-2	-	TRBD1	TRBJ2-1	CASSQAGGEYNEQFF	TGTGCCAGCAGCCAAGCAGGGGGCGAGTACAATGAGCAGTTCTTC
TRBV7-9	-	-	TRBJ2-2	CASSSKGVGELFF	TGTGCCAGCAGCTCCAAGGGGGTCGGGGAGCTGTTTTTT
TRBV2	-	TRBD2	TRBJ2-1	CASSEWASGYNEQFF	TGTGCCAGCAGTGAATGGGCTAGCGGATACAATGAGCAGTTCTTC
TRBV7-6	-	-	TRBJ1-2	CASSPNLAPNYGYTF	TGTGCCAGCAGCCCCAACCTGGCACCTAACTATGGCTACACCTTC
TRBV27	-	-	TRBJ1-2	CASSFGRGGDYGYTF	TGTGCCAGCAGTTTCGGTAGGGGAGGGGACTATGGCTACACCTTC
TRBV6-5	many	TRBD1	TRBJ1-5	CASTGTGNNQPQHF	TGTGCCAGCACCGGGACAGGGAACAATCAGCCCCAGCATTTT
TRBV5-7	-	TRBD1	TRBJ2-7	CASSYRGRNPNYEQYF	TGTGCCAGCAGTTACAGGGGGCGCAACCCTAACTACGAGCAGTACTTC
TRBV27	-	TRBD1	TRBJ1-6	CASTELTGAKPSYNSPLHF	TGTGCCAGCACCGAGCTTACAGGGGCGAAACCCTCCTATAATTCACCCCTCCACTTT
TRBV18	few	-	TRBJ2-6	CATSLGANVLTF	TGTGCCACCTCACTAGGGGCCAACGTCCTGACTTTC
TRBV3-1/TRBV3-2	few	-	TRBJ1-5	CASSQSSQPQHF	TGTGCCAGCAGCCAAAGTAGTCAGCCCCAGCATTTT
TRBV4-1	-	TRBD2	TRBJ2-3	CASSQGTGGRTDTQYF	TGCGCCAGCAGCCAGGGAACGGGGGGTCGCACAGATACGCAGTATTTT
TRBV2	-	TRBD1	TRBJ2-7	CASRPTRDRVHEQYF	TGTGCCAGCAGACCAACCCGGGACAGGGTACACGAGCAGTACTTC
TRBV7-8	-	TRBD1	TRBJ1-3	CASSFTGGADGNTIYF	TGTGCCAGCAGCTTCACAGGGGGCGCGGATGGAAACACCATATATTTT